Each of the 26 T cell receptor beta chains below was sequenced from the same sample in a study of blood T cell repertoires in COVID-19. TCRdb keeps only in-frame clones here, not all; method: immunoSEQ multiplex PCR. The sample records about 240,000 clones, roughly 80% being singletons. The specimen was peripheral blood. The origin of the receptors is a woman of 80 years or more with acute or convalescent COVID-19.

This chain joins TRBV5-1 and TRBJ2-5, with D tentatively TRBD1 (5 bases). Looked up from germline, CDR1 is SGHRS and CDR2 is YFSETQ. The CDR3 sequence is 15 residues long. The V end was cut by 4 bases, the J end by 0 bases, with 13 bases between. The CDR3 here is CASSSLGQYQETQYF. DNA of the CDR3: TGCGCCAGCAGCAGCTTGGGGCAGTACCAAGAGACCCAGTACTTC.

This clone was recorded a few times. The CDR3 sequence: CASSQGWDRVSSGELFF. The CDR3, as DNA: TGTGCCAGCAGCCAAGGCTGGGACAGGGTGTCCTCTGGGGAGCTGTTTTTT. The chain combines TRBV3-1 (or the pseudogene TRBV3-2) with TRBJ2-2, with 9 bases identical to TRBD1. CDR1 LGHDT and CDR2 YNNKEL come from the germline V gene (reference sequence). The CDR3 extends over 17 amino acids. Trimming at V came to 1 base and at J to 8 bases, leaving 11 bases not matched to a gene.

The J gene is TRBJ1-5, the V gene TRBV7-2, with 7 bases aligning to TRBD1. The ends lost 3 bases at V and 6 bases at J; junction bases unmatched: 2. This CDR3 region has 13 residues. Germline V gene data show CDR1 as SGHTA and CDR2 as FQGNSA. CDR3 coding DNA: TGTGCCAGCAGCTTCGACAGGGTTCAGCCCCAGCATTTT. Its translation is CASSFDRVQPQHF.

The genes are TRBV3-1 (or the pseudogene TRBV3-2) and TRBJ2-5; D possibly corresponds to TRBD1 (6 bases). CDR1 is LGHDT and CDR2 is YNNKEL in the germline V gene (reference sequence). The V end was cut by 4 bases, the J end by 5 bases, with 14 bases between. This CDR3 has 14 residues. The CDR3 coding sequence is TGTGCCAGCAGCCCAACCAGGGGAGCGGAGACCCAGTACTTC. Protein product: CASSPTRGAETQYF.

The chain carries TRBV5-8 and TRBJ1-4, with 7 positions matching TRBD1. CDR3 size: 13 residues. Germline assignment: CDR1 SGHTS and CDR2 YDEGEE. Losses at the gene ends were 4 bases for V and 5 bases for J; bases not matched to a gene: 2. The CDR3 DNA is TGTGCCAGCAGCGCGGGACAGAATGAAAAACTGTTTTTT. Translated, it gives CASSAGQNEKLFF.

CDR3 protein: CASSLPGGPPQETQYF. The CDR3 nucleotides are TGTGCCAGCAGCTTACCGGGGGGGCCCCCTCAAGAGACCCAGTACTTC. This chain connects TRBV5-4 to TRBJ2-5; 8 positions agree with TRBD2. Germline lookup yields CDR1 SGHNT and CDR2 YYREEE (reference sequence). The CDR3 is made up of 16 amino acids. The V and J ends lost 2 bases and 2 bases, in that order; junction bases with no gene match: 8.

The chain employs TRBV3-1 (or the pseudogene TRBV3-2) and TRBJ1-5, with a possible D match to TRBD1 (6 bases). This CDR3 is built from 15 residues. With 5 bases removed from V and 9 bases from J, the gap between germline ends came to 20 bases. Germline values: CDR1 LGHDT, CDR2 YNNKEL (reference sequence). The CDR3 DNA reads TGTGCCAGCAGCGCCCAATTCCAGGGGTCTGGGCCCCAGCATTTT. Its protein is CASSAQFQGSGPQHF.

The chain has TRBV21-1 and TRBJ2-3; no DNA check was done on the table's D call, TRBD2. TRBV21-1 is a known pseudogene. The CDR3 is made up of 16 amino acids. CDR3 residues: CASTREAAGYADTQYF. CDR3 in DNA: TGTGCCAGCACAAGGGAGGCAGCGGGCTATGCAGATACGCAGTATTTT.

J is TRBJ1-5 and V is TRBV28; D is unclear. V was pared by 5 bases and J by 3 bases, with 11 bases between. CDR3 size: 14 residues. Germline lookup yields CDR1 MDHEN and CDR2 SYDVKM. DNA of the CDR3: TGTGCCAGCAGTATACCGGGAGCCAATCAGCCCCAGCATTTT. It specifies CASSIPGANQPQHF. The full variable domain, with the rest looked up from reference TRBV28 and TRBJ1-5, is DVKVTQSSRYLVKRTGEKVFLECVQDMDHENMFWYRQDPGLGLRLIYFSYDVKMKEKGDIPEGYSVSREKKERFSLILESASTNQTSMYLCASSIPGANQPQHFGDGTRLSIL.

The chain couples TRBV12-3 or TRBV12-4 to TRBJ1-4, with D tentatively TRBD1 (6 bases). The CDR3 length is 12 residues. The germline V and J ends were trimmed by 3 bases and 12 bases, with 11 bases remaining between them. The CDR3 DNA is TGTGCCAGCAGTTTTAGGGGGGGCCAACTGTTTTTT. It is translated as CASSFRGGQLFF.

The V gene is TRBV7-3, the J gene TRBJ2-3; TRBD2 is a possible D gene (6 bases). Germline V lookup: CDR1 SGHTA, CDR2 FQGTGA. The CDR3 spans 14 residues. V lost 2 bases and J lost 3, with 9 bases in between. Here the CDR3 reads CASSLGGTTDTQYF. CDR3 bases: TGTGCCAGCAGCTTAGGCGGGACTACAGATACGCAGTATTTT.

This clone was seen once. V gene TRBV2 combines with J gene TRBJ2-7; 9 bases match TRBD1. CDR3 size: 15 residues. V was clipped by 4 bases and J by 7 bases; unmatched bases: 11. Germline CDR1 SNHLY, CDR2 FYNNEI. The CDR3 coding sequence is TGTGCCAGCAGTGTTATCCCGGGACAGGGTATTGAGCAGTACTTC. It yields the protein CASSVIPGQGIEQYF.

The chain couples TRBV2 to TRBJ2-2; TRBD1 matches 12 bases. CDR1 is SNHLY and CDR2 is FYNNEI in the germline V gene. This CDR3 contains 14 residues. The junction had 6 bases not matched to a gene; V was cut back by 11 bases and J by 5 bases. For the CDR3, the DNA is TGTGCCCGGGGGGGACAGGGGGCTACCGGGGAGCTGTTTTTT. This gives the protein CARGGQGATGELFF.

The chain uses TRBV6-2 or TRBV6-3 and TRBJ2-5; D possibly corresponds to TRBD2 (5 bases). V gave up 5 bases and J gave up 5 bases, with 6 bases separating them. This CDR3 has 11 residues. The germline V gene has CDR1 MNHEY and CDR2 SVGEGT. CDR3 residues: CASSRGETQYF. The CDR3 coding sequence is TGTGCCAGCAGTAGAGGGGAGACCCAGTACTTC.

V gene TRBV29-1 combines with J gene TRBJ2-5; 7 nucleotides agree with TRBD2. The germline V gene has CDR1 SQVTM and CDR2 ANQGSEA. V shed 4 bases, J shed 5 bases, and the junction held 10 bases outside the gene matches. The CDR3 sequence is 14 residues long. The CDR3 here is CSVVRSTGGETQYF. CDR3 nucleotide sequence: TGCAGCGTTGTTCGCTCCACGGGAGGCGAGACCCAGTACTTC.

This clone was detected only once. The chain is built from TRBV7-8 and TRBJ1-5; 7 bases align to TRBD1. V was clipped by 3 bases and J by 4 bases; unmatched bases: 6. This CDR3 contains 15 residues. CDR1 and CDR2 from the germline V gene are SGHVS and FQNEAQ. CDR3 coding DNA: TGTGCCAGCAGCTTGGGGGACAGAGGAAATCAGCCCCAGCATTTT. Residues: CASSLGDRGNQPQHF.

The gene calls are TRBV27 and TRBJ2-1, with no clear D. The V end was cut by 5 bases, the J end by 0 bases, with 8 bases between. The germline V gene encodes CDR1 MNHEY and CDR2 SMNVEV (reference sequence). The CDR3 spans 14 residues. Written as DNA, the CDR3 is TGTGCCAGCAGTAGTAGTAGCTCCTACAATGAGCAGTTCTTC. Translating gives CASSSSSSYNEQFF.

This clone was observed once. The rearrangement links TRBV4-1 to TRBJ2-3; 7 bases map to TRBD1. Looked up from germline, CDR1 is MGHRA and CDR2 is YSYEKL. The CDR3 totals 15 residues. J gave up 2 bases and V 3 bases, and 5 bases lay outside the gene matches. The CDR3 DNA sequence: TGCGCCAGCAGCCACCGGGACAGCTACACAGATACGCAGTATTTT. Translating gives CASSHRDSYTDTQYF.

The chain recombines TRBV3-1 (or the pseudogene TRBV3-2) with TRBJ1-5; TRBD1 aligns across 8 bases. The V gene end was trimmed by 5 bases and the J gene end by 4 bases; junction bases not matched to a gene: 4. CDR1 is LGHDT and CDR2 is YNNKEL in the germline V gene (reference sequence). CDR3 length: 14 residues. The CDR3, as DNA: TGTGCCAGCAGCGACAGGGGAGAGAATCAGCCCCAGCATTTT. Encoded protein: CASSDRGENQPQHF.

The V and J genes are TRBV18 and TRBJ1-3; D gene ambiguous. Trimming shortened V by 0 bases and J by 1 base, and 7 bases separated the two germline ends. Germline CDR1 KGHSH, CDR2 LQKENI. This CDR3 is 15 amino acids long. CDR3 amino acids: CASSPPGESGNTIYF. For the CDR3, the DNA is TGTGCCAGCTCACCACCCGGGGAGTCTGGAAACACCATATATTTT.

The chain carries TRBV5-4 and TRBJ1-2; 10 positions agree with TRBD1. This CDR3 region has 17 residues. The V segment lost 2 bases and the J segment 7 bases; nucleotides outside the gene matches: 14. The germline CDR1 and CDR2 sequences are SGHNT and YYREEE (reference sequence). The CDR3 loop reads CASSLSTTGGRHSGYTF. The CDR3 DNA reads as TGTGCCAGCAGCTTATCAACGACAGGGGGCCGCCACAGTGGCTACACCTTC.

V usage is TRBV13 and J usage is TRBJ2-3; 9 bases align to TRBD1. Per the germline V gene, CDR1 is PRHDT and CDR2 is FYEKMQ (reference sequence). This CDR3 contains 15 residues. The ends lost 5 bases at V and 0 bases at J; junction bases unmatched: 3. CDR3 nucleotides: TGTGCCAGCAGCCAACAGGGGGCGAGCACAGATACGCAGTATTTT. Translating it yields CASSQQGASTDTQYF. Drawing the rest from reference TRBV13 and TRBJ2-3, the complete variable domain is AAGVIQSPRHLIKEKRETATLKCYPIPRHDTVYWYQQGPGQDPQFLISFYEKMQSDKGSIPDRFSAQQFSDYHSELNMSSLELGDSALYFCASSQQGASTDTQYFGPGTRLTVL.

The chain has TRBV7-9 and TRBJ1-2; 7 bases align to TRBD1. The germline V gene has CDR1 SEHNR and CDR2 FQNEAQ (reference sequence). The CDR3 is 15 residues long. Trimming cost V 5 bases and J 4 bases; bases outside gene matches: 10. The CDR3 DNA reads TGTGCCAGCAGCCTCCTAGGGGCAGGGGGCTATGGCTACACCTTC. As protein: CASSLLGAGGYGYTF.

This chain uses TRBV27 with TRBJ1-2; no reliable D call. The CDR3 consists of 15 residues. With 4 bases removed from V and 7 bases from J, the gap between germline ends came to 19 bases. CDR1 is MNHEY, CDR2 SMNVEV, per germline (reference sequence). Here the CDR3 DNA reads TGTGCCAGCAGTTACCTCGACCAAATTGGAGGTGGCTACACCTTC. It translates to CASSYLDQIGGGYTF.

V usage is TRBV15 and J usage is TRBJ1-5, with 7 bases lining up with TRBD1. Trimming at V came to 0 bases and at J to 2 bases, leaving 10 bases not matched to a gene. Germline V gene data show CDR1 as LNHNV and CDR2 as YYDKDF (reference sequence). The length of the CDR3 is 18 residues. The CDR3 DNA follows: TGTGCCACCAGCAGAGATTGGGGCTCGGGGACAGGCAATCAGCCCCAGCATTTT. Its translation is CATSRDWGSGTGNQPQHF.

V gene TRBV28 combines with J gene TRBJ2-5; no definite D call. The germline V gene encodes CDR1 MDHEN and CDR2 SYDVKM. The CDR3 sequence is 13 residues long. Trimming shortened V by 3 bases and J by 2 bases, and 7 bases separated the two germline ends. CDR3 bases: TGTGCCAGCAGTTTCACCGCGCAAGAGACCCAGTACTTC. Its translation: CASSFTAQETQYF. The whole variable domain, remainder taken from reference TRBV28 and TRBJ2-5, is DVKVTQSSRYLVKRTGEKVFLECVQDMDHENMFWYRQDPGLGLRLIYFSYDVKMKEKGDIPEGYSVSREKKERFSLILESASTNQTSMYLCASSFTAQETQYFGPGTRLLVL.